This T cell receptor (beta chain) was recorded in a study of T cell responses to AZD1222 COVID-19 vaccine. Profiled with immunoSEQ multiplex PCR; TCRdb holds only in-frame clones, not every one. The sample includes more than 90,000 clones, 88% of them seen just once. In regard to this clone: One junction end disagrees with the germline gene, perhaps due to a read error.

CDR1 and CDR2 from the germline V gene are SSHAT and FNYEAQ (reference sequence). This CDR3 is 13 amino acids long. The sample was peripheral blood, taken 28 days after the second AZD1222 dose. This clonotype was sampled from an adult who received the AZD1222 COVID-19 vaccine. J is TRBJ2-3 and V is TRBV7-7; no clear D. In DNA, the CDR3 is TGTGCTAGCAGCTTGGACGCTGGGGATACGCAGTATTTT. Protein: CASSLDAGDTQYF.